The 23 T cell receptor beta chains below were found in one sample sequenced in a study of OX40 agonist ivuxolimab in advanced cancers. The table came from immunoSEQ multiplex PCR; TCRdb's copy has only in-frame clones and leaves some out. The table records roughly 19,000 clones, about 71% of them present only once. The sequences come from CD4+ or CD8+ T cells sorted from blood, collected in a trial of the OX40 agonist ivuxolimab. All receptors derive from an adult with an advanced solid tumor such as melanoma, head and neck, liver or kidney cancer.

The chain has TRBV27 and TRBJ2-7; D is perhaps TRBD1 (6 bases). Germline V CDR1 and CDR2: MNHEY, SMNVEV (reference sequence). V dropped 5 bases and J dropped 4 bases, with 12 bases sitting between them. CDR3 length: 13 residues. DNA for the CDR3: TGTGCCAGCAGTCTTCAACAGGGTTACGAGCAGTACTTC. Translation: CASSLQQGYEQYF.

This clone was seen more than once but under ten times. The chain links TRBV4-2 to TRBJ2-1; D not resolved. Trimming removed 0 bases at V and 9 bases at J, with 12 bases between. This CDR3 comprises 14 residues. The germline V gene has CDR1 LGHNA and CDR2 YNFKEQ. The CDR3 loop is CASSQELGLGEQFF. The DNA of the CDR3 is TGTGCCAGCAGCCAAGAGCTAGGTTTGGGTGAGCAGTTCTTC.

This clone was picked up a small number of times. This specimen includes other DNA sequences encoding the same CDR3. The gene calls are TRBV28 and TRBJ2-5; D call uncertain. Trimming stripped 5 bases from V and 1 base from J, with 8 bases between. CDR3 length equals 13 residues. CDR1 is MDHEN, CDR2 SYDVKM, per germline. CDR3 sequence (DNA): TGTGCCAGCAGTCCCCGCATCCAAGAGACCCAGTACTTC. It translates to CASSPRIQETQYF.

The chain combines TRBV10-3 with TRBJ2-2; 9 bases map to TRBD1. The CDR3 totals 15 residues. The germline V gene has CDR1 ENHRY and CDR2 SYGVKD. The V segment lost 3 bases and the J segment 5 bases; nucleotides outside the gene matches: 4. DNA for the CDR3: TGTGCCATCAGTGACTCGGGACAGGGAACCGGGGAGCTGTTTTTT. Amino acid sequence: CAISDSGQGTGELFF.

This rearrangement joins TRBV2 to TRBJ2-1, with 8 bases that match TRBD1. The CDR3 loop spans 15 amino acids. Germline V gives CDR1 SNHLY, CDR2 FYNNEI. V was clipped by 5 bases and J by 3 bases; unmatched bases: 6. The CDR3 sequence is CASSTGTGYYNEQFF. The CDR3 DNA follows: TGTGCCAGCAGTACCGGGACAGGCTACTACAATGAGCAGTTCTTC.

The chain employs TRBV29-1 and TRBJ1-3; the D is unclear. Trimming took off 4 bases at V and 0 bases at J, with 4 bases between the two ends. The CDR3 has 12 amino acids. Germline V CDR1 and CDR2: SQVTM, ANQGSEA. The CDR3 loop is CSVASSGNTIYF. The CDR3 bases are TGCAGCGTTGCGAGCTCTGGAAACACCATATATTTT.

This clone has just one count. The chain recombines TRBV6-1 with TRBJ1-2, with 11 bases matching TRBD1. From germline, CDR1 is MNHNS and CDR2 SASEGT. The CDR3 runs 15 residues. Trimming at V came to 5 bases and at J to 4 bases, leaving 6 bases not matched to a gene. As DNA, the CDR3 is TGTGCCAGCAGTAAGGGACAGGGGGAGGGCTATGGCTACACCTTC. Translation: CASSKGQGEGYGYTF.

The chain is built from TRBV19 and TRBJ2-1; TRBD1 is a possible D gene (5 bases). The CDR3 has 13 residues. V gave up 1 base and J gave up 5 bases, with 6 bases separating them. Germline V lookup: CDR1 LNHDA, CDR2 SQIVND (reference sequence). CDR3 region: CASSIVGDNEQFF. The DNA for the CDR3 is TGTGCCAGTAGTATAGTAGGGGACAATGAGCAGTTCTTC.

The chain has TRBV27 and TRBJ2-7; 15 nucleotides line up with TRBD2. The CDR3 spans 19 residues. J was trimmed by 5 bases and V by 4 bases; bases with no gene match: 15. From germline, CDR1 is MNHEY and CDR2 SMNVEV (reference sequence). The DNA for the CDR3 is TGTGCCAGCAGTTCAACCCAACCGGGACTAGCGGGAGGACGACACGAGCAGTACTTC. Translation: CASSSTQPGLAGGRHEQYF.

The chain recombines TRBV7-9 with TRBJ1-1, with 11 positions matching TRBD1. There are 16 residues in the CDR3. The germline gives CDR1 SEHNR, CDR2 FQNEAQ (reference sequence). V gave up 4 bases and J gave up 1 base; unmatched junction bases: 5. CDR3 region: CASSSRTGGGNTEAFF. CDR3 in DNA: TGTGCCAGCAGCTCCCGGACAGGGGGCGGGAACACTGAAGCTTTCTTT.

The CDR3, as DNA: TGTGCCAGCAGCATCCCGGGACAGGGGCTCTACGAGCAGTACTTC. Its protein product is CASSIPGQGLYEQYF. The chain links TRBV28 to TRBJ2-7; 10 nucleotides match TRBD1. V was pared by 6 bases and J by 3 bases, with 8 bases of the junction left unmatched. CDR1 is MDHEN and CDR2 is SYDVKM in the germline V gene. The CDR3 contains 15 residues.

This CDR3 is CASSMEGFTDTQYF. As DNA, the CDR3 is TGTGCCAGTAGTATGGAAGGTTTCACAGATACGCAGTATTTT. The rearrangement links TRBV19 to TRBJ2-3; D is unclear. V lost 3 bases, J lost 2 bases, and 9 bases lay in between. CDR3 length: 14 amino acids. The germline V gene has CDR1 LNHDA and CDR2 SQIVND (reference sequence).

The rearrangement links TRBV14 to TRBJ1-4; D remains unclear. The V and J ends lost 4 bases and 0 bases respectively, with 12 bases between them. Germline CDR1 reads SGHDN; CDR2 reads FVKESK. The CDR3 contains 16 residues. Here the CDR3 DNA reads TGTGCCAGCAGCCGAATCCCGCCTACAACTAATGAAAAACTGTTTTTT. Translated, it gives CASSRIPPTTNEKLFF.

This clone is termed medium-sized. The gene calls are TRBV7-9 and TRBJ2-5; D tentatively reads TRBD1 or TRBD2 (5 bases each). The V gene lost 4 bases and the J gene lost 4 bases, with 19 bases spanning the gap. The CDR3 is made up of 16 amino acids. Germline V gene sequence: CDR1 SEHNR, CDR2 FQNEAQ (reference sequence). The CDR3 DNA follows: TGTGCCAGCAGCTCCGAAGGGGAGCCGGGGAGAGAGACCCAGTACTTC. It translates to CASSSEGEPGRETQYF.

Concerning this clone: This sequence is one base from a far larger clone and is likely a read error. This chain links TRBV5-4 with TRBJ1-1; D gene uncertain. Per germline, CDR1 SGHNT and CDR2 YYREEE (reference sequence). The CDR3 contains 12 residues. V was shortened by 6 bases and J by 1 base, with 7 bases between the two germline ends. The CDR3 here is CASKGGNTEAFF. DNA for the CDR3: TGTGCCAGCAAAGGAGGGAACACTGAAGCTTTCTTT.

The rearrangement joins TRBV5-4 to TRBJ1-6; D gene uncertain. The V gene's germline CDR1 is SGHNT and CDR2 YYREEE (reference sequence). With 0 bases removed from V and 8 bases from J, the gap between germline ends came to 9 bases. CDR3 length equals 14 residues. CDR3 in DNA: TGTGCCAGCAGCTTGGAGGGTATAGATTCACCCCTCCACTTT. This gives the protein CASSLEGIDSPLHF.

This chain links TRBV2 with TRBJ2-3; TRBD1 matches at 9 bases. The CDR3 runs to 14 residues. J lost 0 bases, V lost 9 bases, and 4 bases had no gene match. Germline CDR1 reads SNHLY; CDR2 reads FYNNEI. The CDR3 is CAREGTGSTDTQYF. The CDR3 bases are TGTGCCAGGGAAGGGACAGGGAGCACAGATACGCAGTATTTT.

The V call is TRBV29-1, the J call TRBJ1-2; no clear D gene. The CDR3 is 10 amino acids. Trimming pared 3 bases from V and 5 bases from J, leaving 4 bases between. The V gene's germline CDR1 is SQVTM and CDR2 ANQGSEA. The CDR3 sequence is CSVDPYGYTF. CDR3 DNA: TGCAGCGTTGATCCTTATGGCTACACCTTC. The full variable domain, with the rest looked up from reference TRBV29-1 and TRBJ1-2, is SAVISQKPSRDICQRGTSLTIQCQVDSQVTMMFWYRQQPGQSLTLIATANQGSEATYESGFVIDKFPISRPNLTFSTLTVSNMSPEDSSIYLCSVDPYGYTFGSGTRLTVV.

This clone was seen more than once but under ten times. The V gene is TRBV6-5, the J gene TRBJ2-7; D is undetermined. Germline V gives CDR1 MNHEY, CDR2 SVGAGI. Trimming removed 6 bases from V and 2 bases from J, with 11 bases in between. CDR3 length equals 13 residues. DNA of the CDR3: TGTGCCAGCAGAAGGAGCCTGACCTACGAGCAGTACTTC. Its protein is CASRRSLTYEQYF.

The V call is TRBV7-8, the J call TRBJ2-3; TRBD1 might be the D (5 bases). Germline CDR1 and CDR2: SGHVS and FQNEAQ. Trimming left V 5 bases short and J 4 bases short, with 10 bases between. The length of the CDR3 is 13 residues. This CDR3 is CASSPLGADTQYF. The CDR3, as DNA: TGTGCCAGCAGCCCCCTAGGGGCAGATACGCAGTATTTT. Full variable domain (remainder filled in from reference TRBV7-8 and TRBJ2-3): GAGVSQSPRYKVAKRGQDVALRCDPISGHVSLFWYQQALGQGPEFLTYFQNEAQLDKSGLPSDRFFAERPEGSVSTLKIQRTQQEDSAVYLCASSPLGADTQYFGPGTRLTVL.

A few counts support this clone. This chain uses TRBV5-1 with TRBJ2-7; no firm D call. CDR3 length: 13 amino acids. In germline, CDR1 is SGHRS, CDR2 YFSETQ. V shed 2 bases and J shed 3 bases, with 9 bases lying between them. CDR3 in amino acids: CASSFLDGYEQYF. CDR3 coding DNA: TGCGCCAGCAGCTTTCTCGACGGCTACGAGCAGTACTTC.

Written as DNA, the CDR3 is TGTGCCAGCAGCCTATCGGGACTAGCGGGAGTCTACGAGCAGTACTTC. It yields the protein CASSLSGLAGVYEQYF. V usage is TRBV11-2 and J usage is TRBJ2-7; the match to TRBD2 covers 14 bases. The CDR3 is 16 residues long. The germline V gene has CDR1 SGHAT and CDR2 FQNNGV. The ends lost 5 bases at V and 3 bases at J; junction bases unmatched: 6.

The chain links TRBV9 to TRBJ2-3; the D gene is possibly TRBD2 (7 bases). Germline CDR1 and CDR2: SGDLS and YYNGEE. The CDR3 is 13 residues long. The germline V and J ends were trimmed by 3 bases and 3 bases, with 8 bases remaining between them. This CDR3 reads CASSEGGTDTQYF. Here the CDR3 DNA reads TGTGCCAGCAGCGAGGGGGGGACAGATACGCAGTATTTT.